These T cell receptor beta chains were read from a single sample in a study of CD8+CD57+ T cells in acquired aplastic anemia. MiXCR was run by TCRdb on the reads, yielding one entry per CDR3 protein. The table shows around 150,000 distinct CDR3 sequences, with 41% occurring only once. Sequences were obtained from sorted CD4+, CD8+, or CD8+CD57+ T cells (not recorded which) from PBMCs. All receptors come from a human donor in good health, serving as a control. Each CDR3 is given with its conserved first and last residue. The D gene is left open where the match is weak. A clone size is listed for some rows: how often the clone was seen (once, few, many), or a class if it is expanded.

>many|TRBV29-1|NA|TRBJ1-1
CSVELVGFEAFF
TGCAGCGTTGAACTCGTCGGTTTCGAAGCTTTCTTT
>many|TRBV30|NA|TRBJ1-2
CAWSVSGPDGYTF
TGTGCCTGGAGTGTGTCAGGGCCCGATGGCTACACCTTC
>many|TRBV4-2|TRBD1|TRBJ1-5
CASSPRTGGVSNQPQHF
TGTGCCAGCAGCCCCAGGACAGGGGGAGTTAGCAATCAGCCCCAGCATTTT
>NA|TRBV7-2|NA|TRBJ1-2
CASSFPNYGYTF
TGTGCCAGCAGCTTCCCTAACTATGGCTACACCTTC
>NA|TRBV5-1|TRBD1|TRBJ1-2
CASSPGQGNGYTF
TGCGCCAGCAGTCCAGGACAGGGGAATGGCTACACCTTC
>many|TRBV3-1|NA|TRBJ2-3
CASSQDLAGAGTQYF
TGTGCCAGCAGCCAAGATTTAGCCGGGGCCGGTACGCAGTATTTT
>NA|TRBV2|NA|TRBJ2-4
CASSFRLLAKNIQYF
TGTGCCAGCTCTTTCCGGCTACTAGCCAAAAACATTCAGTACTTC
>NA|TRBV25-1|TRBD1|TRBJ1-4
CATKDRALGKLFF
TGTGCCACCAAAGACAGGGCCCTAGGAAAACTGTTTTTT
>many|TRBV2|NA|TRBJ2-2
CASSTTFTGELFF
TGTGCCAGCTCCACGACATTCACCGGGGAGCTGTTTTTT
>many|TRBV5-5|NA|TRBJ2-2
CASSLTGLGGELFF
TGTGCCAGCAGCTTGACAGGGCTGGGCGGGGAGCTGTTTTTT
>NA|TRBV24-1|NA|TRBJ1-2
CATSDRVKDYGYTF
TGTGCCACCAGTGATCGCGTGAAGGATTATGGCTACACCTTC
>NA|TRBV6-1|NA|TRBJ1-6
CASAAGPYNSPLHF
TGTGCCAGCGCCGCGGGTCCTTATAATTCACCCCTCCACTTT
>once|TRBV7-2|NA|TRBJ2-7
CASSLNLMGSYEQYF
TGTGCCAGCAGCTTAAACCTGATGGGCTCCTACGAGCAGTACTTC
>NA|TRBV30|NA|TRBJ1-1
CAWSVDRREAFF
TGTGCCTGGAGTGTGGACAGACGCGAAGCTTTCTTT
>many|TRBV12-3/TRBV12-4|TRBD1|TRBJ1-1
CASSLWQGASTFF
TGTGCCAGCAGTTTATGGCAGGGGGCCTCAACTTTCTTT
>many|TRBV5-1|NA|TRBJ1-3
CASSLNPGAKGNTIYF
TGCGCCAGCAGCTTGAACCCGGGGGCGAAGGGAAACACCATATATTTT
>NA|TRBV29-1|TRBD1|TRBJ1-1
CSVWDRGNTEAFF
TGCAGCGTATGGGACAGGGGGAACACTGAAGCTTTCTTT
>many|TRBV9|TRBD1|TRBJ1-1
CASSEQTGFVTEAFF
TGTGCCAGCAGCGAGCAGACAGGGTTTGTCACTGAAGCTTTCTTT
>many|TRBV27|NA|TRBJ2-7
CASSRRVTNYEQYF
TGTGCCAGCAGTCGCAGGGTCACAAACTACGAGCAGTACTTC
>once|TRBV9|TRBD2|TRBJ2-1
CASSASGGDAYNEQFF
TGTGCCAGCAGCGCTAGCGGGGGGGACGCCTACAATGAGCAGTTCTTC
>many|TRBV20-1|NA|TRBJ1-2
CSAPRTEGYTF
TGCAGTGCTCCCAGGACCGAAGGCTACACCTTC
>NA|TRBV19|NA|TRBJ1-2
CASSWGQIASSGYTF
TGTGCCAGTAGTTGGGGGCAGATAGCATCCTCTGGCTACACCTTC
>NA|TRBV7-6|NA|TRBJ1-2
CASSPGGSERGYTF
TGTGCCAGCAGCCCTGGGGGCTCGGAACGAGGCTACACCTTC
>NA|TRBV5-4|NA|TRBJ1-3
CASSLPSGVRPWGNTIYF
TGTGCCAGCAGCTTGCCCTCCGGTGTTCGGCCCTGGGGGAACACCATATATTTT
>many|TRBV19|NA|TRBJ2-2
CASSSGTRIAGELFF
TGTGCCAGTAGTAGTGGGACCCGAATTGCCGGGGAGCTGTTTTTT
>NA|TRBV19|NA|TRBJ1-6
CASSWGGDSPLHF
TGTGCCAGTAGCTGGGGTGGAGATTCACCCCTCCACTTT
>NA|TRBV7-2|NA|TRBJ2-7
CASSNDRVAYEQYF
TGTGCCAGCAGTAACGACCGGGTTGCCTACGAGCAGTACTTC
>many|TRBV5-1|TRBD2|TRBJ2-6
CASSPSGGGSRSGANVLTF
TGCGCCAGCAGCCCGTCGGGGGGGGGTTCCCGCTCTGGGGCCAACGTCCTGACTTTC
>few|TRBV4-2|NA|TRBJ2-1
CASSLKRDSSYNEQFF
TGTGCCAGCAGCCTGAAGCGGGACAGCTCCTACAATGAGCAGTTCTTC
>many|TRBV11-2|NA|TRBJ2-7
CASSFGHDPTYEQYF
TGTGCCAGCAGCTTCGGCCACGACCCTACCTACGAGCAGTACTTC
>many|TRBV7-2|NA|TRBJ2-7
CASTLITGYEQYF
TGTGCCAGCACCTTAATCACAGGTTACGAGCAGTACTTC
>NA|TRBV29-1|TRBD1|TRBJ2-1
CSVDRQGSEQFF
TGCAGCGTTGATAGACAGGGAAGTGAGCAGTTCTTC
>NA|TRBV7-2|NA|TRBJ1-4
CASSLTNEKLFF
TGTGCCAGCAGCTTAACAAATGAAAAACTGTTTTTT
>NA|TRBV20-1|NA|TRBJ1-1
CSAREGGVNTEAFF
TGCAGTGCTAGAGAGGGAGGGGTGAACACTGAAGCTTTCTTT
>many|TRBV19|NA|TRBJ2-3
CASSDSGSAQYF
TGTGCCAGTAGCGACTCAGGGAGTGCGCAGTATTTT
>NA|TRBV15|NA|TRBJ1-1
CATAGGDLNLNTEAFF
TGTGCCACCGCGGGAGGCGACCTGAACTTGAACACTGAAGCTTTCTTT
>NA|TRBV7-9|TRBD1|TRBJ1-5
CASSSTGFQPQHF
TGTGCCAGCAGCTCGACAGGGTTTCAGCCCCAGCATTTT
>once|TRBV19|TRBD1|TRBJ2-7
CASSPGQGTEQYF
TGTGCCAGTAGTCCAGGACAGGGTACCGAGCAGTACTTC
>NA|TRBV25-1|NA|TRBJ1-4
CASSEQTGTTYEKLIF
TGTGCCAGCAGTGAGCAGACCGGGACAACTTATGAAAAACTGATTTTT
>many|TRBV18|TRBD1|TRBJ2-7
CASSRGTGGHEQYF
TGTGCCAGCTCACGCGGGACAGGGGGCCACGAGCAGTACTTC
>many|TRBV2|NA|TRBJ2-1
CASSGLNEQFF
TGTGCCAGCAGTGGCCTCAATGAGCAGTTCTTC
>NA|TRBV7-9|NA|TRBJ2-5
CASSSARVGKTQYF
TGTGCCAGCAGTTCAGCCAGGGTAGGGAAGACCCAGTACTTC
>many|TRBV5-5|NA|TRBJ2-3
CASSLGFGTDTQYF
TGTGCCAGCAGCTTAGGGTTCGGCACAGATACGCAGTATTTT
>NA|TRBV30|NA|TRBJ1-3
CAWRKDPSYGNTIYF
TGTGCCTGGAGAAAGGACCCCTCTTACGGAAACACCATATATTTT